This is a list of T cell receptor beta chains from one sample in a study of post-analysis software for immune sequencing data. MiXCR, applied by TCRdb to the PCR reads, yields one record per CDR3 protein. The sample lists about 460,000 distinct CDR3 sequences, 45% occurring once. The source material was blood. The receptors were sampled from a girl aged 5-17 years with multiple sclerosis. Each CDR3 is given with its conserved first and last residue. The order of the fields is D gene, V gene, J gene, clone size, CDR3 protein, CDR3 DNA. The D gene is left open where the match is weak. Only some rows state a clone size, as once, few, many or a class for expanded clones.

>TRBD1|TRBV27|TRBJ2-5|.
CASSAGTGARGQYF
TGTGCCAGCAGCGCCGGGACAGGGGCGAGAGGGCAGTACTTC
>TRBD1|TRBV28|TRBJ2-7|.
CASSPPRDSLSYEQYF
TGTGCCAGCAGCCCACCGAGGGACAGCCTCTCCTACGAGCAGTACTTC
>TRBD1|TRBV7-9|TRBJ2-7|.
CVSSIKGTGGPYEQYF
TGTGTCAGCAGCATTAAAGGGACAGGGGGCCCCTACGAGCAGTACTTC
>.|TRBV4-1|TRBJ1-1|few
CASSQDRTEAFF
TGCGCCAGCAGCCAGGACCGAACTGAAGCTTTCTTT
>TRBD2|TRBV5-1|TRBJ2-5|few
CASSFGTSARQETQYF
TGCGCCAGCAGCTTCGGGACTAGCGCCCGCCAAGAGACCCAGTACTTC
>.|TRBV2|TRBJ2-1|.
CASSEVSTGLKEETQFF
TGTGCCAGCAGTGAAGTTAGCACGGGCCTTAAAGAAGAGACCCAGTTCTTC
>.|TRBV7-9|TRBJ2-1|.
CASSLARTNEQFF
TGTGCCAGCAGCTTAGCGCGGACCAATGAGCAGTTCTTC
>.|TRBV12-3/TRBV12-4|TRBJ2-3|.
CASSREDTQYF
TGTGCCAGCAGTAGGGAAGATACGCAGTATTTT
>.|TRBV5-1|TRBJ2-7|.
CASSSYGLSYEQYF
TGCGCCAGCAGCTCTTACGGCCTCTCCTACGAGCAGTACTTC
>.|TRBV28|TRBJ2-3|.
CASSYPGTVQGTDTQYF
TGTGCCAGCAGTTACCCTGGGACCGTTCAGGGCACAGATACGCAGTATTTT
>.|TRBV20-1|TRBJ2-1|.
CSARDGNPSSYNEQFF
TGCAGTGCTAGAGACGGGAACCCGAGCTCCTACAATGAGCAGTTCTTC
>.|TRBV20-1|TRBJ2-3|.
CSARDDALGLSTDTQYF
TGCAGTGCTAGAGATGATGCGTTGGGCCTTAGCACAGATACGCAGTATTTT
>.|TRBV7-9|TRBJ2-7|.
CASSLDLRIYEQYF
TGTGCCAGCAGCTTAGATTTGCGGATCTACGAGCAGTACTTC
>TRBD1|TRBV28|TRBJ1-2|.
CASRYQGTGVYGYTF
TGTGCCAGCAGATACCAAGGGACAGGGGTCTATGGCTACACCTTC
>TRBD2|TRBV4-2|TRBJ2-1|.
CASSQGRLAASYNEQFF
TGTGCCAGCAGCCAAGGTAGGCTAGCGGCCTCCTACAATGAGCAGTTCTTC
>.|TRBV20-1|TRBJ2-1|.
CSASPQSYNEQFF
TGCAGTGCTAGCCCACAGTCCTACAATGAGCAGTTCTTC
>TRBD1|TRBV5-1|TRBJ2-7|.
CASSSPRQGAGGGYEQYF
TGCGCCAGCAGCAGTCCCCGACAGGGGGCCGGAGGGGGCTACGAGCAGTACTTC
>.|TRBV11-1|TRBJ2-5|few
CASSRNDITQETQYF
TGTGCCAGCAGCCGAAATGACATTACTCAAGAGACCCAGTACTTC
>.|TRBV12-3/TRBV12-4|TRBJ1-2|.
CASSTGFPNYGYTF
TGTGCCAGCAGTACAGGGTTCCCTAACTATGGCTACACCTTC
>.|TRBV20-1|TRBJ2-3|.
CSAAKPPTGGHSTDTQYF
TGCAGTGCTGCCAAACCCCCTACTGGGGGCCATAGCACAGATACGCAGTATTTT
>TRBD2|TRBV24-1|TRBJ2-3|.
CATRARAGDTDTQYF
TGTGCCACCAGGGCCCGGGCGGGAGACACAGATACGCAGTATTTT